Following are 26 T cell receptor beta chains from one sample sequenced in a study of blood T cell repertoires in COVID-19. Data came from immunoSEQ multiplex PCR; TCRdb stores just in-frame clones and leaves some out. Of about 180,000 clones detected, around 85% appear once; the ten largest clones hold roughly 6%. Material for sequencing was PBMCs or T cells enriched from blood (not recorded which). The receptor source for this set is a man aged 40-55 years who had recovered from COVID-19.

This chain joins TRBV6-5 and TRBJ2-7; weak D call: TRBD1 (5 bases). Germline V CDR1 and CDR2: MNHEY, SVGAGI. V shed 5 bases and J shed 4 bases, with 15 bases lying between them. This CDR3 has 14 residues. CDR3 coding DNA: TGTGCCAGCAGTATCGGGCCAGGGCGGTACGAGCAGTACTTC. This gives the protein CASSIGPGRYEQYF.

The chain joins TRBV18 to TRBJ2-6; 9 nucleotides agree with TRBD1. Germline lookup yields CDR1 KGHSH and CDR2 LQKENI. Losses at the gene ends were 8 bases for V and 4 bases for J; bases not matched to a gene: 12. The CDR3 loop spans 17 amino acids. The CDR3 sequence: CASHGQGMFSGANVLTF. The DNA of the CDR3 is TGTGCCAGCCACGGACAGGGGATGTTCTCCGGGGCCAACGTCCTGACTTTC.

There are a few counts of this clone. This chain connects TRBV28 to TRBJ1-2, with D uncertain. With 3 bases removed from V and 8 bases from J, the gap between germline ends came to 13 bases. This CDR3 is 13 amino acids long. Germline V lookup: CDR1 MDHEN, CDR2 SYDVKM. Here the CDR3 reads CASSFPVGGGYTF. CDR3 nucleotide sequence: TGTGCCAGCAGTTTCCCGGTGGGAGGCGGCTACACCTTC.

V usage is TRBV11-3 and J usage is TRBJ2-1, with D possibly TRBD1 on 5 matching bases. This CDR3 has 14 residues. Per germline, CDR1 SGHNT and CDR2 YENEEA. Trimming pared 0 bases from V and 10 bases from J, leaving 13 bases between. The CDR3 sequence: CASSLDRGSGEQFF. Written as DNA, the CDR3 is TGTGCCAGCAGCTTAGATCGTGGGTCAGGGGAGCAGTTCTTC.

This chain joins TRBV19 and TRBJ2-3; TRBD1 might be the D (6 bases). The V gene lost 3 bases and the J gene lost 6 bases, with 13 bases spanning the gap. The CDR3 length is 14 residues. Per the germline V gene, CDR1 is LNHDA and CDR2 is SQIVND (reference sequence). The CDR3 bases are TGTGCCAGTAGTATTCAAAAAACAGGGGATACGCAGTATTTT. This codes for CASSIQKTGDTQYF.

This sequence joins TRBV5-1 and TRBJ2-7, with D perhaps matching TRBD2 (5 bases). Trimming cost V 2 bases and J 2 bases, with 5 bases left between them. Germline CDR1 and CDR2: SGHRS and YFSETQ. The length of the CDR3 is 12 residues. CDR3 region: CASSFGTYEQYF. The CDR3 nucleotides are TGCGCCAGCAGCTTCGGGACCTACGAGCAGTACTTC.

The CDR3 DNA reads TGTGCCAGCAGCTTACGGGTCCAAGAGACCCAGTACTTC. It yields the protein CASSLRVQETQYF. The chain couples TRBV11-2 to TRBJ2-5; the D is unclear. The CDR3 is made up of 13 amino acids. Trimming stripped 2 bases from V and 1 base from J, with 5 bases between. Germline CDR1 is SGHAT and CDR2 is FQNNGV.

The chain carries TRBV5-5 and TRBJ1-3, with 10 bases aligning to TRBD1. V dropped 5 bases and J dropped 3; count of bases not matched to a gene: 5. This CDR3 has 15 amino acids. Germline CDR1 SGHKS, CDR2 YYEKEE (reference sequence). The CDR3 loop is CASREGDRGGNTIYF. The CDR3 bases are TGTGCCAGCAGGGAGGGGGACAGGGGTGGAAACACCATATATTTT.

The gene calls are TRBV12-5 and TRBJ1-2; D gene ambiguous. The germline gives CDR1 LGHNT, CDR2 FRNRAP. The CDR3 is 15 amino acids. Trimming removed 7 bases at V and 4 bases at J, with 19 bases between. CDR3 amino acids: CASVSPSQRGYGYTF. The CDR3 DNA follows: TGTGCTAGTGTCTCCCCCTCCCAACGAGGCTATGGCTACACCTTC.

V usage is TRBV9 and J usage is TRBJ2-2; D is unresolved. The V gene lost 0 bases and the J gene lost 10 bases, with 10 bases spanning the gap. Germline assignment: CDR1 SGDLS and CDR2 YYNGEE. The CDR3 contains 13 residues. CDR3 sequence reads: CASSVGPREELFF. In DNA form, the CDR3 reads TGTGCCAGCAGCGTAGGACCTAGAGAGGAGCTGTTTTTT.

This clone was picked up one time. This chain links TRBV2 with TRBJ2-5; 8 bases are a match to TRBD1. Looked up from germline, CDR1 is SNHLY and CDR2 is FYNNEI. CDR3 length equals 12 residues. V lost 11 bases to trimming and J lost 2 bases; unmatched junction nucleotides: 4. The chain's CDR3 is CALRTGQETQYF. Written as DNA, the CDR3 is TGTGCCTTACGGACAGGGCAAGAGACCCAGTACTTC.

The chain couples TRBV30 to TRBJ1-4; 10 bases match TRBD1. CDR1 GTSNPN and CDR2 SVGIG come from the germline V gene (reference sequence). V lost 7 bases, J lost 6 bases, and 8 bases stayed unmatched. This CDR3 comprises 14 residues. This chain's CDR3 is CASSRTGGYEKLFF. For the CDR3, the DNA is TGTGCCTCCTCCCGGACAGGGGGTTATGAAAAACTGTTTTTT.

The chain combines TRBV2 with TRBJ1-5, with 9 bases lining up with TRBD1. This CDR3 is built from 14 residues. J gave up 7 bases and V 4 bases, and 5 bases lay outside the gene matches. Per germline, CDR1 SNHLY and CDR2 FYNNEI. The CDR3 nucleotides are TGTGCCAGCAGTGCGGGACAGGGAGGGCAGCCCCAGCATTTT. Translation gives CASSAGQGGQPQHF.

The chain links TRBV12-3 or TRBV12-4 to TRBJ2-1, with 7 bases lining up with TRBD2. V trimming: 5 bases; J trimming: 9 bases; junction bases outside the gene matches: 4. The CDR3 sequence is 12 residues long. As DNA, the CDR3 is TGTGCCAGCAGTGGGGGGGGTCTTGAGCAGTTCTTC. Protein product: CASSGGGLEQFF.

V gene TRBV3-1 (or the pseudogene TRBV3-2) combines with J gene TRBJ1-2, with a weak D call TRBD1 (6 bases). V lost 4 bases and J 12 bases, leaving 15 bases between the germline ends. The CDR3 runs 12 residues. Germline V CDR1 and CDR2: LGHDT, YNNKEL (reference sequence). The CDR3 coding sequence is TGTGCCAGCAGCCTGGGGACATCTCTTAACACCTTC. It yields the protein CASSLGTSLNTF.

J is TRBJ2-3 and V is TRBV27; D perhaps matches TRBD2 (6 bases). This CDR3 region has 17 residues. Germline lookup yields CDR1 MNHEY and CDR2 SMNVEV (reference sequence). Trimming cost V 7 bases and J 4 bases, with 24 bases left between them. CDR3 loop: CASTGTEGFYRSDTQYF. For the CDR3, the DNA is TGTGCCAGCACCGGTACGGAGGGATTTTATCGTTCAGATACGCAGTATTTT.

J is TRBJ2-7 and V is TRBV28; D is perhaps TRBD2 (6 bases). The CDR3 is 14 amino acids. Trimming took off 7 bases at V and 4 bases at J, with 17 bases between the two ends. CDR1 MDHEN and CDR2 SYDVKM come from the germline V gene. As DNA, the CDR3 is TGTGCCAGCACCGGAGGGCAGAGAGTTTACGAGCAGTACTTC. Its translation: CASTGGQRVYEQYF. Based on the CDR3 plus reference TRBV28 and TRBJ2-7, the full variable domain is DVKVTQSSRYLVKRTGEKVFLECVQDMDHENMFWYRQDPGLGLRLIYFSYDVKMKEKGDIPEGYSVSREKKERFSLILESASTNQTSMYLCASTGGQRVYEQYFGPGTRLTVT.

This chain connects TRBV28 to TRBJ1-1; 9 bases agree with TRBD1. The CDR3 runs 14 residues. Per the germline V gene, CDR1 is MDHEN and CDR2 is SYDVKM. J was trimmed by 5 bases and V by 5 bases; bases with no gene match: 6. CDR3 coding DNA: TGTGCCAGCAGTGCACAGGGGGCGTCGACTGAAGCTTTCTTT. Encoded protein: CASSAQGASTEAFF.

The chain is built from TRBV30 and TRBJ1-3; D is possibly TRBD1 (5 bases). Trimming shortened V by 4 bases and J by 4 bases, and 11 bases separated the two germline ends. The CDR3 totals 13 residues. Per germline, CDR1 GTSNPN and CDR2 SVGIG (reference sequence). In DNA form, the CDR3 reads TGTGCCTGGACCACGGGGGTCGGAAACACCATATATTTT. Its translation: CAWTTGVGNTIYF.

This clone was counted ten times or more. V is TRBV14 and J is TRBJ1-2; D not certain. Per the germline V gene, CDR1 is SGHDN and CDR2 is FVKESK. The ends were cut back, 4 bases at V and 8 bases at J, with 20 bases in the middle. The CDR3 is 15 residues long. The CDR3 is CASSPLGPISWGYTF. The CDR3 DNA reads TGTGCCAGCAGCCCCCTTGGGCCAATCTCTTGGGGCTACACCTTC. Filled out from reference TRBV14 and TRBJ1-2, the complete variable domain reads EAGVTQFPSHSVIEKGQTVTLRCDPISGHDNLYWYRRVMGKEIKFLLHFVKESKQDESGMPNNRFLAERTGGTYSTLKVQPAELEDSGVYFCASSPLGPISWGYTFGSGTRLTVV.

This chain joins TRBV28 and TRBJ1-1; 7 bases match TRBD1. The trim removed 3 bases at V and 1 base at J, leaving 2 bases unmatched. The CDR3 covers 14 residues. Germline V gene data show CDR1 as MDHEN and CDR2 as SYDVKM. CDR3 bases: TGTGCCAGCAGTTTGGACAGGACGAACACTGAAGCTTTCTTT. Amino acid sequence: CASSLDRTNTEAFF.

This rearrangement joins TRBV5-4 to TRBJ1-3, with TRBD1 as a possible D gene (6 bases). This CDR3 is 15 amino acids long. Trimming stripped 0 bases from V and 3 bases from J, with 10 bases between. Germline loops: CDR1 SGHNT, CDR2 YYREEE (reference sequence). The CDR3 sequence: CASSLAGVGGNTIYF. The CDR3 coding sequence is TGTGCCAGCAGCTTGGCAGGGGTCGGTGGAAACACCATATATTTT.

The genes are TRBV12-3 or TRBV12-4 and TRBJ2-2; TRBD2 aligns across 9 bases. V lost 11 bases to trimming and J lost 3 bases; unmatched junction nucleotides: 4. The length of the CDR3 is 13 residues. The CDR3 reads CAAGGRDTGELFF. For the CDR3, the DNA is TGTGCCGCGGGCGGGAGGGACACCGGGGAGCTGTTTTTT.

The chain couples TRBV5-1 to TRBJ2-7; the D gene is possibly TRBD1 (6 bases). Germline-derived CDR1 and CDR2 are SGHRS and YFSETQ. The germline V and J ends were trimmed by 0 bases and 0 bases, with 7 bases remaining between them. The CDR3 runs to 14 residues. The CDR3 protein is CASSLGDNSYEQYF. The CDR3 nucleotides read TGCGCCAGCAGCTTGGGGGACAACTCCTACGAGCAGTACTTC.

The V and J genes are TRBV30 and TRBJ1-6, with D unclear. Trimming left V 1 base short and J 9 bases short, with 10 bases between. The CDR3 sequence is 13 residues long. The germline gives CDR1 GTSNPN, CDR2 SVGIG (reference sequence). CDR3 amino acids: CAWSAVRGSPLHF. The CDR3 DNA is TGTGCCTGGAGTGCCGTCCGGGGTTCACCCCTCCACTTT.

This chain joins TRBV10-2 and TRBJ2-7; the match to TRBD2 covers 9 bases. In germline, CDR1 is WSHSY, CDR2 SAAADI. With 3 bases clipped from V and 2 bases from J, the junction kept 5 bases outside the gene matches. The CDR3 is 15 residues long. CDR3 amino acids: CASSDASGVPYEQYF. As DNA, the CDR3 is TGCGCCAGCAGTGACGCTAGCGGGGTCCCCTACGAGCAGTACTTC.